This TCR beta chain is drawn from a study of Graves' ophthalmopathy and Graves' hyperthyroidism. Beta-chain TCR CDR3 regions were amplified from RNA transcripts. Second-round multiplex PCR followed a first-round RT-PCR using HTBI primers. From the multiplex PCR reads, TCRdb called clonotypes with MiXCR, one entry per CDR3 protein. In the table there are about 740,000 distinct CDR3 sequences, 35% to 50% of which are singletons. The germline CDR1 and CDR2 sequences are KGHSY and FQNENV. The ends were cut back, 3 bases at V and 1 base at J, with 12 bases in the middle. The CDR3 is made up of 15 amino acids. This clonotype turned up a few times. The antigen is undetermined. Study outcomes and limitations: With approximately 88% sensitivity and roughly 76% specificity, a 13-signature model separated ophthalmopathy from stable hyperthyroidism.

Those donors who had ophthalmopathy presented with moderate-to-severe activity, a CAS of ≥3, a NOSPECS of ≥4 and a duration under 3 months. Uncontrolled infections, pregnancy, lactation or other autoimmune diseases led to patient exclusion. This clonotype was obtained from an adult man with Graves' ophthalmopathy. The chain carries TRBV16 and TRBJ1-1; D is undetermined. The sample comprised peripheral blood. The DNA for the CDR3 is TGTGCCAGCAGCCAGTTTTCGACTGCGAACACTGAAGCTTTCTTT. It encodes CASSQFSTANTEAFF.